The rows below give T cell receptor beta chains drawn from one sample of a study of memory CD4+ T cells and cytomegalovirus serostatus. Produced via immunoSEQ multiplex PCR; TCRdb's table is partial and in-frame only. The sample contains about 61,000 clones, 60% to 85% of which appear only once. Sequencing was done on a sample of memory CD4+ T cells from blood. Receptor source: an adult in good health and CMV-seronegative. Some clones in this sample may be carry-over from other donors' samples. The CDR3 runs from the conserved cysteine through the conserved F or W.

v_call cdr3_aa
TRBV27 CASSKQVGTDTQYF
TRBV7-8 CASSLGHSEEQYF
TRBV5-1 CASSSGQGDSPLHF
TRBV19 CASSPEGPRVTSGYTF
TRBV30 CAWTGGLEGEQYF
TRBV21-1 CASSNGGFGLIYNEQFF
TRBV19 CASRDRGTADTQYF
TRBV5-1 CASRGGYSLRGNTEAFF
TRBV6-1 CASSELAGGRNTQYF
TRBV5-4 CASSLEGYGYTF
TRBV19 CASSSQTGVGETQYF
TRBV7-9 CASSLARGRSDGYTF
TRBV5-1 CASSPRTSKVTGELFF
TRBV28 CASSRQTGGRQPQHF